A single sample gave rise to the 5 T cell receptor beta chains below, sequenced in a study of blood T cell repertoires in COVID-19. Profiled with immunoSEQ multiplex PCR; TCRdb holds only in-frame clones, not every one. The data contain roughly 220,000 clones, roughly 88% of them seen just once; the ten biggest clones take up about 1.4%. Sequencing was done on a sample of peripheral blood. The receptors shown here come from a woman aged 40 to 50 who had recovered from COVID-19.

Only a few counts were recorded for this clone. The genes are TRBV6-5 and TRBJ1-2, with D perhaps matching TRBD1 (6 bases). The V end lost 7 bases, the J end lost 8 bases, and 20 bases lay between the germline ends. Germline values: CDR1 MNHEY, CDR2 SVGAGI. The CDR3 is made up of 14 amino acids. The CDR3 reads CASTTGRGSWGYTF. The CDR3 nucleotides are TGTGCCAGCACCACCGGGAGGGGGTCGTGGGGCTACACCTTC.

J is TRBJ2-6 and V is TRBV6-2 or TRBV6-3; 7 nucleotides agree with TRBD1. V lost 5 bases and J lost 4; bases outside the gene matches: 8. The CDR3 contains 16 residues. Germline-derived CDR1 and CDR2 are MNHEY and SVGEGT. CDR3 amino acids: CASSRPGGSGANVLTF. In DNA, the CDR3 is TGTGCCAGCAGTCGACCAGGGGGATCGGGGGCCAACGTCCTGACTTTC.

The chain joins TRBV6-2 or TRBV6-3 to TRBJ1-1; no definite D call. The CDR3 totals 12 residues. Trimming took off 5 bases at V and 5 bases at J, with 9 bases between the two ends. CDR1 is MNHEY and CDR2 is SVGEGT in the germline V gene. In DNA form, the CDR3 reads TGTGCCAGCAGTAACACGGGGACTGAAGCTTTCTTT. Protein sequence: CASSNTGTEAFF.

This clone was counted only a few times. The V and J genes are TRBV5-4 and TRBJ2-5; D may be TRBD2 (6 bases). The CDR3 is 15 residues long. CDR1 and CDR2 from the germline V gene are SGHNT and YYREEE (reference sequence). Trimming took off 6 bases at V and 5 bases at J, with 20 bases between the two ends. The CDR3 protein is CASTTGGISSETQYF. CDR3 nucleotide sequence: TGTGCCAGCACCACTGGGGGGATTAGTTCGGAGACCCAGTACTTC.

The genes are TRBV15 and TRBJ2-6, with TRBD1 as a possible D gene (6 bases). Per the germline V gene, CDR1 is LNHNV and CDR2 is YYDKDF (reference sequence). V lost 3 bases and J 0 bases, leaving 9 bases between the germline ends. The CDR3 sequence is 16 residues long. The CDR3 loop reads CATSRGADSGANVLTF. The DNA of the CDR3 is TGTGCCACCAGCAGGGGGGCCGACTCTGGGGCCAACGTCCTGACTTTC.